This record looks at one T cell receptor beta chain sequence and its context. This clone was counted a single time. The target of this receptor is not known. No per-base quality is available; no much larger clone lies one base away. The cohort consisted of 650 to 700 healthy bone marrow donors. Cohort members were all nominally healthy when sampled, although unrecorded immune exposures were likely present. The donor tested CMV seronegative and was one of the 352 seronegative cohort members. A peripheral blood sample was provided by each donor, and peripheral blood mononuclear cells were used for TCR beta sequencing. Genomic DNA extraction from the blood cell samples was performed with the Qiagen DNeasy Blood Extraction Kit. This sample is drawn from a study of cytomegalovirus exposure and HLA in healthy donors (dated by TCRdb to 2016 to 2017). Notes on the research overall: An earlier analysis of approximately 640 of the donors reported about 250 Gb of sequence data and 117 million unique TCR beta sequences from some 180 million T cells. Roughly 300 gigabases of sequencing data and some 85 million unique TCR sequences were included in an early release covering under 650 HLA-typed donors. Of the 398 genotyped donors, around 81% fell in the genetic ancestry cluster associated with self-reported Caucasian donors. The aim of the study was to test whether cataloging public T cell receptors could identify signatures of past pathogen exposure. The T cell repertoires of 666 subjects were profiled by immunosequencing and related to cytomegalovirus serostatus. Besides the first cohort of around 700 subjects, a separate validation cohort made up of 120 different subjects was used. To predict cytomegalovirus infection status, the study combined high-throughput TCR immunosequencing, statistical association of individual TCRs with disease status, and machine learning. To study patterns of TCR occurrence, a later analysis re-analyzed previously published TCR beta repertoires from several hundred donors and added high-resolution HLA genotyping. Rather than drawing on any new phenotypic data, the later analysis identified candidate immune exposures from TCR beta sequences and the way those sequences occurred across donors. An earlier analysis of 587 of the donors used high-throughput TCR beta sequencing to judge whether each TCR beta V gene segment behaved as functional or pseudogenic. Donor age, sex, ethnicity and CMV serostatus were compiled alongside the repertoire data. In a later genetic analysis, genome-wide SNP genotypes for about 65% of the roughly 700 donors were used, and that subset was treated as a discovery cohort. Every repertoire in the discovery cohort had been generated on one and the same sequencing platform. HLA typing covered class I and class II loci at four-digit resolution. The number of donors typed differed by locus, with roughly 629-640 for A, B, C, DRB1 and DQB1, around 500 for DQA1, nearly 610 for DPA1, and 450 to 480 for DPB1. Roughly 5 DR-DQ haplotypes were treated as single units for association and clustering because of strong linkage in the cohort. On average, roughly 240,000 unique TCR beta nucleotide sequences were sequenced per donor among about 400 genotyped donors of the cohort, with roughly 18% of those sequences being non-productive.

The library relied on the immunoSEQ multiplex PCR assay. A mixture of 60 forward primers for TCR Vbeta segments and 13 reverse primers for TCR Jbeta segments was used in the multiplex PCR. The CDR3 region of rearranged TCR beta genes was amplified from genomic DNA by a multiplex PCR assay. The Illumina HiSeq System was used to sequence the amplified TCR beta libraries as 87-base-pair reads. The paper's processing steps were these. A later analysis counted tens of millions of unique TCR beta chains across the 666 repertoires, and about 10 million of these chains were shared by at least two donors. To remove PCR and sequencing errors, raw reads were error-corrected and collapsed into unique sequences using a nearest-neighbor algorithm that merged closely related sequences. Alignment of CDR3 sequences to IMGT reference sequences was used to assign V, D and J gene segments. For a sequence to be retained, a match of at least six nucleotides was required to both a V gene segment and a J gene segment. Rearrangements were called productive when the CDR3 lacked stop codons and stayed in frame with V and J; all others were non-productive. CDR3 was defined according to IMGT convention as the region running from the second conserved V-encoded cysteine to the conserved J-encoded phenylalanine. In an earlier analysis of around 640 of the donors, sequences lacking an unambiguous match to a single V gene segment were excluded. An earlier analysis of 587 of the donors classified V segments as functional when productive rearrangements were above 56.7% and as segregating when the standard deviation between donors was above 5%. A statistical classification framework was built for diagnosing cytomegalovirus status from the catalog of TCR beta chain sequences. A later analysis assigned V and J genes by comparing TCR nucleotide sequences with IMGT/GENE-DB human TR gene sequences. In a later analysis, CDR3 sequences and most-parsimonious VDJ recombination scenarios were assigned using the TCRdist pipeline. A later analysis defined each TCR beta chain by its CDR3 amino acid sequence plus V-gene family, and excluded reads lacking a unique V-gene family. In a later analysis, 450 to 600 highly shared, low-generation-probability nucleotide sequences were removed to address suspected cross-contamination and a sequencing artifact. A later analysis calculated a clonal expansion index for each public chain from normalized within-repertoire ranks of inferred template counts. Generation probabilities in a later analysis came from a VDJ recombination model fitted to out-of-frame rearrangements, and those results were checked against IGoR. In a later analysis, TCR-TCR, TCR-HLA and TCR-CMV co-occurrence was scored with hypergeometric tests, and a repertoire-size bias correction was applied to TCR pairs. To estimate false discovery rates, a later analysis permuted the HLA or CMV assignments 20 times. In a later analysis, co-occurring TCRs were grouped with DBSCAN, and TCRdist sequence similarity was added when clustering was performed within HLA-allele-positive subsets. For co-occurrence clustering, repertoires with fewer than 30,000 or more than 120,000 public chains were excluded, along with roughly 5 repertoires with anomalous nucleotide sharing. As stored in TCRdb, this immuneACCESS dataset retains in-frame rearrangements with V and J assigned. A fraction of the clones does not appear; measured against another copy, unresolved V genes explain less than half of the discrepancy, and the remainder lacks a known reason. V, J and clone size derive from that table, while D and trimming were established from the DNA sequence. The sample data list 150,000 to 200,000 clones, and roughly 82% of these were observed just once. The ten biggest clones cover about 1.5% of the sample.

Summary of the overall study and its limitations: For the cohort, immune exposure information was limited to CMV serostatus. A few of the identified cytomegalovirus-associated TCR beta chains were confirmed in vitro to be specific for cytomegalovirus antigens. A later genetic analysis reported fewer N-insertions in productive TCRs among donors in an Asian-associated ancestry cluster than the roughly 700-donor mean. In a later analysis, HLA-associated TCR beta chains showed more clonal expansion and lower generation probabilities than non-associated chains that were equally common. An earlier analysis of some 590 of the donors showed that most TCR beta V segments appeared in productive rearrangements either about 90% or about 30% of the time, which broadly matched IMGT annotations. Linkage disequilibrium might explain the correlated functional status among segregating V segments, but an unknown experimental factor could not be ruled out. According to the authors, the approach could potentially be generalized to other disease states and immunological phenotypes. Presence/absence analyses assumed roughly uniform sequencing depth across donors, an assumption that may not hold. In a later analysis, several top co-occurrence clusters were reported to appear linked to parvovirus B19, influenza, CMV and Epstein-Barr virus. According to a later analysis, TCR association rates differed among HLA loci, with DRB1 alleles showing the most associated TCRs and HLA-C alleles showing the fewest. The classifier was reported to diagnose cytomegalovirus status with high specificity and sensitivity in both the original cohort and the validation cohort. The study gave a list of under 200 TCR beta chains associated with cytomegalovirus. The cohort was sequenced for TCR beta chains only, and without alpha or paired-chain data the features that could be detected were limited. In a later genetic analysis, a missense DCLRE1C variant was associated with V-gene and J-gene trimming of TCR beta chains, and the association was replicated in an independent cohort. Seventeen rarely observed V segments, including chromosome 9 orphons, were excluded from the earlier analysis of some 590 of the donors because counts were too low. A group of highly shared sequence variants was considered likely to be a technical artifact of the sequencing pipeline. A later analysis associated 16,951 TCR beta sequences with specific HLA alleles at a false discovery rate of 0.05. Some IMGT-functional V segments, including TRBV6-2 and TRBV6-3, could not be distinguished by the 87-base-pair reads and were therefore excluded. Most TCR sequences were seen in very few donors, while some public TCRs were found in many individuals. HLA typing was unavailable for some donors at each locus, so association tests used only the typed subset. When HLA alleles, especially DR and DQ, strongly co-occurred, attributing TCR associations to individual alleles was difficult. In a later analysis, most CMV-associated TCR beta chains were found to appear HLA-restricted, with HLA associations seemingly driven largely by CMV exposure. A further reported finding was that TCR beta sequences accurately predicted the HLA-A and HLA-B alleles for most subjects in the first cohort.

Inclusive of the bounding cysteine and phenylalanine, the CDR3 is 15 residues long. Only the CDR3 DNA is retained, 45 bases long and in frame from the first base. CDR1 is given as LNHDA and CDR2 as SQIVND, both from the germline V gene (reference sequence). V drops 2 bases and J drops 7 bases, leaving 15 bases in between. The sequence was collected from a woman under 40 in good health and CMV-seronegative. The sequence links TRBV19 to TRBJ1-5; TRBD1 is possibly the D segment (6 matching bases). Sequencing was done on a sample of PBMCs. The CDR3 protein is CASSISPGQKQPQHF. In nucleotide form, the sequence is TGTGCCAGTAGTATATCCCCCGGACAGAAACAGCCCCAGCATTTT. The variable domain in full, with residues beyond the CDR3 obtained from the reference TRBV19 and TRBJ1-5 genes, is DGGITQSPKYLFRKEGQNVTLSCEQNLNHDAMYWYRQDPGQGLRLIYYSQIVNDFQKGDIAEGYSVSREKKESFPLTVTSAQKNPTAFYLCASSISPGQKQPQHFGDGTRLSIL.